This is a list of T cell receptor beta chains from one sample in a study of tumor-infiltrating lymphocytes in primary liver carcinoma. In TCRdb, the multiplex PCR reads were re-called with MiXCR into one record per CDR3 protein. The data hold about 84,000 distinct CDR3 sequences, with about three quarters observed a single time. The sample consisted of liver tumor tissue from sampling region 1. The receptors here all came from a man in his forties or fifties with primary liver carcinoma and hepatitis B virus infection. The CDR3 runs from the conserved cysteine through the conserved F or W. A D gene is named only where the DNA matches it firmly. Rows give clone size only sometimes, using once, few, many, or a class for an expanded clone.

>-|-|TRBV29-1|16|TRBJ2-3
CSMGVPAETVMETQYF
TGCAGCATGGGGGTTCCTGCGGAGACCGTCATGGAAACGCAGTATTTT
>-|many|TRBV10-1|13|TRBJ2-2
CASSGGRTGQLFF
TGCGCCAGCAGTGGAGGACGCACCGGGCAGCTGTTTTTT
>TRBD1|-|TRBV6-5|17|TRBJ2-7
CASSLYSPGTGRDEQHF
TGTGCCAGCAGTTTATACTCACCCGGGACAGGGCGCGACGAGCAGCACTTC
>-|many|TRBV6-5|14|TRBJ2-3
CASSPTRGTDTQYF
TGTGCCAGCAGTCCCACTCGGGGCACAGATACGCAGTATTTT
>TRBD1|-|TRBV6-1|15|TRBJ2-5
CASNAGRQGKETQYF
TGTGCCAGCAATGCTGGGCGACAGGGGAAAGAGACCCAGTACTTC
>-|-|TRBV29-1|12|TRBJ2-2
CSVDQWLGEPFF
TGCAGCGTTGACCAATGGCTCGGGGAGCCGTTTTTT
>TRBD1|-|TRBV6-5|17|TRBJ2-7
CTSTYSYDRTGAFPQYF
TGTACCAGCACTTACTCGTACGACAGGACAGGGGCATTCCCTCAGTACTTC
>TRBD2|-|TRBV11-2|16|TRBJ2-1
CASSLDIGLALGEQFF
TGTGCCAGTAGCTTGGATATCGGACTAGCCTTGGGTGAGCAGTTCTTT
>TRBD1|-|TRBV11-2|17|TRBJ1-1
CASNRMGGQGFGTEPFF
TGTGCCAGCAACCGAATGGGGGGACAGGGATTCGGCACTGAACCTTTCTTT
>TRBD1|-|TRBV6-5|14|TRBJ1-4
CACRIGGGDEKLFF
TGTGCCTGCAGAATAGGGGGCGGTGATGAAAAACTGTTTTTT
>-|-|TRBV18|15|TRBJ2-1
CASSPPLAAYNEQFF
TGTGCCAGCTCACCACCTCTAGCAGCTTACAATGAGCAGTTCTTC
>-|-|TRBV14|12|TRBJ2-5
CAGSQVRETQYF
TGTGCCGGCAGCCAAGTTCGAGAGACTCAGTACTTC
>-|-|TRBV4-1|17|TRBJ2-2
CASSSYPRSAKTGELFF
TGCGCCAGCAGCTCCTATCCTAGGAGCGCCAAAACCGGGGAACTGTTTTTT
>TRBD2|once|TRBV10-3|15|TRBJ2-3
CAISMTSIVPDTQYF
TGTGCCATCAGTATGACTAGCATAGTACCAGATACGCAGTATTTT
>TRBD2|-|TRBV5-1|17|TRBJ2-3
CASSLGSTSGITDTQYF
TGCGCCAGCAGCTTGGGTTCGACTAGCGGGATCACAGATACGCAGTATTTT
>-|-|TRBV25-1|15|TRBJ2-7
CASRGPTSLVSEQYF
TGTGCCAGCAGGGGCCCCACTAGCCTAGTCTCGGAGCAGTACTTC
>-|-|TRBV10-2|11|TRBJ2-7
CTSRGHYEQYF
TGCACCAGCAGGGGCCACTACGAGCAGTACTTC
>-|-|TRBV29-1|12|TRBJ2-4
CSVSHGRDIQYF
TGTAGCGTCTCACATGGACGGGACATTCAGTACTTC
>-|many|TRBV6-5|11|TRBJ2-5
CASSYGETQYF
TGTGCCAGCAGTTACGGAGAGACCCAGTACTTC
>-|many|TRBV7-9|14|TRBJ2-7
CASSPQVPSYEQYF
TGTGCCAGCAGCCCCCAAGTCCCGAGCTACGAGCAGTACTTC
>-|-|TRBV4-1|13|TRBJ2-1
CAGSKASSVEQFF
TGCGCCGGCAGCAAGGCTTCTAGCGTCGAGCAGTTCTTC
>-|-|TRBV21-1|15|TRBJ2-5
CASIGSGQGGETQYF
TGTGCCAGCATCGGATCGGGACAGGGGGGGGAGACCCAGTACTTC
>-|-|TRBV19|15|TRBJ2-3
CVSSVSGLPTDTQYF
TGTGTCAGTAGTGTTAGCGGTTTGCCCACAGATACGCAGTATTTT
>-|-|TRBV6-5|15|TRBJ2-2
CANSYAVDGTRELLF
TGTGCCAACAGTTACGCAGTGGACGGCACCCGGGAGCTGCTTTTT
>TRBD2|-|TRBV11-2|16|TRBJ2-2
CASSLVELAGTWELFF
TGTGCAAGCAGCTTAGTGGAGCTAGCGGGAACCTGGGAGCTGTTTTTT
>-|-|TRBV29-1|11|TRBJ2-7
CSVEDSYEEYF
TGTAGCGTTGAAGATTCCTACGAGGAGTACTTC
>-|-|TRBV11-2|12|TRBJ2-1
CVSSLVRNEQFF
TGTGTCAGCAGCTTGGTCAGGAATGAGCAGTTCTTT
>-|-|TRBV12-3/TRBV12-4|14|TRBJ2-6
CASRRASEANILTF
TGTGCCAGCAGGAGAGCCTCTGAGGCCAACATCCTGACTTTC